This TCR beta chain was captured in a study of CD8 T cells in Susac syndrome. Across the whole study: Patients with Susac syndrome were, at the time of blood collection, therapy-naive, maintained on corticosteroids, or maintained on intravenous immunoglobulin alone.

Reverse transcription of about 0.45 to 1 ug RNA was carried out with random hexamers. TCRdb reanalysed the immunoSEQ multiplex PCR reads using MiXCR and keeps one entry per CDR3 protein. The sample carries some 170,000 distinct CDR3 sequences, over 90% recorded once. V lost 5 bases to trimming and J lost 6 bases; unmatched junction nucleotides: 10. CDR1 and CDR2 (germline): SGHVS, FQNEAQ. The CDR3 is made up of 14 amino acids. TCR beta sequencing covered blood CD8+ and CD4+ T cells. TEMRA cells were FACS-enriched, while CD8+ and CD4+ T cells were negatively isolated. The sample was CD4+ T cells from PBMCs. This clonotype originated in a human donor with Susac syndrome. The chain has TRBV7-8 and TRBJ2-7, with 7 bases lining up with TRBD2. DNA of the CDR3: TGTGCCAGCAGCGGCCCGGGAGGCCGTTTCGAGCAGTACTTC. Encoded protein: CASSGPGGRFEQYF.